A single sample gave rise to the 29 T cell receptor beta chains below, sequenced in a study of Graves' ophthalmopathy and Graves' hyperthyroidism. Using RNA transcripts, the TCR beta CDR3 regions were amplified. Following a first-round RT-PCR that used HTBI primers, a second-round multiplex PCR was carried out. TCRdb re-called the multiplex PCR reads with MiXCR, one entry per CDR3 protein. The table has about 370,000 distinct CDR3 sequences, about 18% seen once. Input material: peripheral blood. The receptors were gathered from an adult woman with stable Graves' hyperthyroidism.

Ten or more counts support this clonotype. The gene calls are TRBV7-9 and TRBJ2-6; D is ambiguous. The CDR3 has 15 amino acids. Germline V lookup: CDR1 SEHNR, CDR2 FQNEAQ (reference sequence). Trimming removed 2 bases at V and 0 bases at J, with 5 bases between. The CDR3 protein is CASSLSVSGANVLTF. The CDR3, as DNA: TGTGCCAGCAGCTTAAGCGTCTCTGGGGCCAACGTCCTGACTTTC.

The table lists this clonotype with many counts. The chain couples TRBV2 to TRBJ1-5, with TRBD1 matching 7 bases. Germline CDR1 reads SNHLY; CDR2 reads FYNNEI. This CDR3 spans 15 amino acids. J was trimmed by 5 bases and V by 3 bases; bases with no gene match: 7. CDR3 DNA: TGTGCCAGCAGTGACCCCAGGGGGGATCATCAGCCCCAGCATTTT. It encodes CASSDPRGDHQPQHF.

This clonotype was seen repeatedly, ten times or more. The J gene is TRBJ1-2, the V gene TRBV5-1; possibly TRBD1 for D (5 bases). The CDR3 runs 14 residues. Germline V gives CDR1 SGHRS, CDR2 YFSETQ. Between the trimmed V and J ends, which lost 5 bases and 4 bases, there was a span of 15 bases. The CDR3 sequence is CASRSADQGYGYTF. The DNA for the CDR3 is TGCGCCAGCAGGTCAGCCGACCAGGGCTATGGCTACACCTTC.

At least ten counts were recorded for this clonotype. The V call is TRBV28, the J call TRBJ1-5, with 9 nucleotides matching TRBD1. The trim removed 8 bases at V and 1 base at J, leaving 9 bases unmatched. CDR1 is MDHEN and CDR2 is SYDVKM in the germline V gene. The CDR3 runs 16 residues. The CDR3 DNA reads TGTGCCAGCGGGAAGTCCGGGACAGGGAGCAATCAGCCCCAGCATTTT. Amino acids: CASGKSGTGSNQPQHF.

This clonotype was seen ten or more times. The rearrangement uses TRBV6-2 or TRBV6-3 and TRBJ2-7; D uncertain. This CDR3 has 12 residues. Trimming cost V 2 bases and J 3 bases, with 5 bases left between them. Germline V CDR1 and CDR2: MNHEY, SVGEGT. CDR3 bases: TGTGCCAGCAGTTACAGGGTCTACGAGCAGTACTTC. It encodes CASSYRVYEQYF.

Many counts were recorded for this clonotype. V usage is TRBV6-1 and J usage is TRBJ1-5; 7 positions match TRBD1. Trimming cost V 4 bases and J 6 bases; bases outside gene matches: 9. The CDR3 is 15 residues long. CDR1 is MNHNS, CDR2 SASEGT, per germline. The CDR3 spells CASSVMTGRCQPQHF. The DNA for the CDR3 is TGTGCCAGCAGTGTAATGACAGGGCGATGTCAGCCCCAGCATTTT.

There are many counts of this clonotype. The chain combines TRBV7-4 with TRBJ2-7; 10 bases line up with TRBD1. Germline trimming cut 5 bases from V and 3 bases from J; bases unmatched to any gene: 7. The CDR3 has 15 amino acids. The V gene's germline CDR1 is SGHVT and CDR2 SQSDAQ. The DNA for the CDR3 is TGTGCCAGCAGCCCTCCGGACAGGGGGAGCTACGAGCAGTACTTC. It translates to CASSPPDRGSYEQYF.

This clonotype has just a few counts. At one boundary the junction diverges from the germline segment, which might be a read error. The rearrangement links TRBV28 to TRBJ2-2, with D possibly being TRBD2 (5 bases). The CDR3 runs to 13 residues. Germline V gene data show CDR1 as MDHEN and CDR2 as SYDVKM. CDR3 sequence: CASSSQFTGEPCF. The CDR3 nucleotides read TGTGCCAGCAGTTCTCAATTCACCGGGGAGCCGTGTTTT.

At least ten counts were recorded for this clonotype. The rearrangement joins TRBV5-1 to TRBJ2-7; D might be TRBD1 (6 bases). Germline CDR1 reads SGHRS; CDR2 reads YFSETQ. V was pared by 2 bases and J by 0 bases, with 18 bases between. The CDR3 runs to 17 residues. The CDR3 coding sequence is TGCGCCAGCAGCTTTATGGGCCAGGGGTCACGCTCCTACGAGCAGTACTTC. Residues: CASSFMGQGSRSYEQYF.

In its sample, this clonotype was seen many times. The chain combines TRBV15 with TRBJ2-3; 7 bases are shared with TRBD2. The CDR3 totals 15 residues. V lost 3 bases to trimming and J lost 5 bases; unmatched junction nucleotides: 8. Germline V gene lookup returns CDR1 LNHNV and CDR2 YYDKDF (reference sequence). The CDR3 DNA sequence: TGTGCCACCAGCAGGGGGAGCGGGGCAAAAGATACGCAGTATTTT. Protein product: CATSRGSGAKDTQYF. The full variable domain, its missing parts supplied by reference TRBV15 and TRBJ2-3, is DAMVIQNPRYQVTQFGKPVTLSCSQTLNHNVMYWYQQKSSQAPKLLFHYYDKDFNNEADTPDNFQSRRPNTSFCFLDIRSPGLGDTAMYLCATSRGSGAKDTQYFGPGTRLTVL.

This clonotype was detected ten times or more. This sequence joins TRBV6-2 or TRBV6-3 and TRBJ1-1, with D maybe TRBD1 (6 bases). V lost 5 bases to trimming and J lost 13 bases, with 23 bases between them. Germline CDR1 MNHEY, CDR2 SVGEGT. The CDR3 has 14 residues. The CDR3 bases are TGTGCCAGCAGTAACGCTGACAGGTCTGTTAACGATTTCTTT. This gives the protein CASSNADRSVNDFF.

This clonotype was found many times. The chain joins TRBV7-8 to TRBJ1-3; no clear D. Germline CDR1 reads SGHVS; CDR2 reads FQNEAQ. CDR3 length: 15 residues. The germline V and J ends were trimmed by 5 bases and 0 bases, with 11 bases remaining between them. CDR3 loop: CASSQGRSSGNTIYF. The CDR3 bases are TGTGCCAGCAGCCAAGGAAGGAGCTCTGGAAACACCATATATTTT. Using reference TRBV7-8 and TRBJ1-3 for the parts outside the CDR3, the full variable domain is GAGVSQSPRYKVAKRGQDVALRCDPISGHVSLFWYQQALGQGPEFLTYFQNEAQLDKSGLPSDRFFAERPEGSVSTLKIQRTQQEDSAVYLCASSQGRSSGNTIYFGEGSWLTVV.

V is TRBV6-2 or TRBV6-3 and J is TRBJ1-2, with D tentatively TRBD1 (5 bases). V lost 0 bases and J lost 5, with 22 bases in between. CDR3 length: 18 amino acids. Per the germline V gene, CDR1 is MNHEY and CDR2 is SVGEGT. This CDR3 reads CASSYSFLDGFWGYGYTF. As DNA, the CDR3 is TGTGCCAGCAGTTACTCCTTTCTAGACGGCTTCTGGGGGTATGGCTACACCTTC.

This clonotype was recorded only once. The chain joins TRBV12-3 or TRBV12-4 to TRBJ2-5, with 7 bases aligning to TRBD1. The CDR3 is 15 residues long. The V and J ends lost 6 bases and 3 bases, in that order; junction bases with no gene match: 10. DNA of the CDR3: TGTGCCAGCAGCTCGAACAGGGGTGGTAAAGAGACCCAGTACTTC. It specifies CASSSNRGGKETQYF.

With respect to this clonotype: A much larger clone lies a single base off, so this may be a read error. This CDR3 reads CASSLVTNYEQCF. In nucleotides, the CDR3 is TGTGCCAGCAGCTTAGTGACCAACTACGAGCAGTGCTTC. The gene calls are TRBV11-2 and TRBJ2-7, with unresolved D. Germline CDR1 reads SGHAT; CDR2 reads FQNNGV. The CDR3 covers 13 residues.

Regarding this clonotype: Mismatch with germline at one junction end may stem from a read error. The V and J genes are TRBV12-3 or TRBV12-4 and TRBJ1-3; D uncertain. This CDR3 has 15 amino acids. As DNA, the CDR3 is TGTGCCAGTAGTTTGAGAACAGCGAGAGGAAACACCATATATTTT. Its translation is CASSLRTARGNTIYF.

This sequence joins TRBV28 and TRBJ1-1, with unresolved D. The V gene's germline CDR1 is MDHEN and CDR2 SYDVKM. This CDR3 comprises 14 residues. The V gene lost 2 bases and the J gene lost 5 bases, with 12 bases spanning the gap. CDR3 residues: CASSLLNPRTEAFF. Written as DNA, the CDR3 is TGTGCCAGCAGTTTACTTAACCCACGGACTGAAGCTTTCTTT.

This clonotype showed up many times. This CDR3 is CASSQEQANQPQHF. In DNA, the CDR3 is TGCGCCAGCAGCCAAGAACAGGCAAATCAGCCCCAGCATTTT. The rearrangement joins TRBV4-1 to TRBJ1-5; tentatively, D is TRBD1 (5 bases). The germline V and J ends were trimmed by 0 bases and 4 bases, with 7 bases remaining between them. Germline V lookup: CDR1 MGHRA, CDR2 YSYEKL. The CDR3 has 14 amino acids.

This clonotype was seen more than once but under ten times. This chain links TRBV28 with TRBJ2-5; 8 nucleotides line up with TRBD1. V dropped 10 bases and J dropped 2; count of bases not matched to a gene: 9. This CDR3 has 14 amino acids. From germline, CDR1 is MDHEN and CDR2 SYDVKM. CDR3 bases: TGTGCCACCAACAAAGGGACAGGACAAGAGACCCAGTACTTC. This translates into CATNKGTGQETQYF.

Notes on this clonotype: The CDR3 end shows no conserved phenylalanine or tryptophan, and so a read error is likely. The DNA is omitted, as the CDR3 cannot be located on it reliably, and the CDR3 follows TCRdb's listing. The chain joins TRBV11-2 to TRBJ2-5; TRBD2 reflects the table's D call only, with no check against the DNA. 18 amino acids form the CDR3, both terminal residues included. The V gene's germline CDR1 is SGHAT and CDR2 FQNNGV. CDR3 in amino acids: CASSLVVLGGLAWETQDY.

The V call is TRBV5-1, the J call TRBJ2-2; 12 bases line up with TRBD1. The ends lost 5 bases at V and 6 bases at J; junction bases unmatched: 14. The CDR3 contains 18 residues. Germline values: CDR1 SGHRS, CDR2 YFSETQ. CDR3 in amino acids: CASRGLPGQGANAGELFF. The CDR3 region has the DNA TGCGCCAGCAGGGGACTACCGGGACAGGGGGCCAACGCCGGGGAGCTGTTTTTT. The whole variable domain, remainder taken from reference TRBV5-1 and TRBJ2-2, is KAGVTQTPRYLIKTRGQQVTLSCSPISGHRSVSWYQQTPGQGLQFLFEYFSETQRNKGNFPGRFSGRQFSNSRSEMNVSTLELGDSALYLCASRGLPGQGANAGELFFGEGSRLTVL.

The sample holds many counts of this clonotype. The chain has TRBV11-2 and TRBJ2-5; no reliable D call. With 0 bases removed from V and 4 bases from J, the gap between germline ends came to 12 bases. There are 15 residues in the CDR3. Germline CDR1 SGHAT, CDR2 FQNNGV. The DNA of the CDR3 is TGTGCCAGCAGCTTAGATCTAGTCGGGTTAGAGACCCAGTACTTC. It specifies CASSLDLVGLETQYF.

V gene TRBV19 combines with J gene TRBJ2-7; possible D gene TRBD1, 6 bases. This CDR3 has 14 residues. Germline lookup yields CDR1 LNHDA and CDR2 SQIVND (reference sequence). The V end was cut by 0 bases, the J end by 2 bases, with 8 bases between. Written as DNA, the CDR3 is TGTGCCAGTAGTATAGAGGACAGCACCTACGAGCAGTACTTC. The encoded protein is CASSIEDSTYEQYF.

This clonotype was seen at least ten times. A much larger clone is a single base away; this may be a read error. The chain is built from TRBV6-5 and TRBJ2-5, with D possibly being TRBD2 (5 bases). Per germline, CDR1 MNHEY and CDR2 SVGAGI. This CDR3 contains 14 residues. V was shortened by 0 bases and J by 9 bases, with 14 bases between the two germline ends. The CDR3 nucleotides read TGTGCCAGCAGTTACTCGAGTTGGGTGGAGGCCCAGTACTTC. Its protein product is CASSYSSWVEAQYF.

The table lists this clonotype with many counts. DNA for the CDR3: TGTGCCAGCAAGCTGGACCCTAAAAAGGGAGAAAAACTGTTTTTT. This codes for CASKLDPKKGEKLFF. The gene calls are TRBV28 and TRBJ1-4; D unresolved. Trimming left V 7 bases short and J 8 bases short, with 20 bases between. The CDR3 consists of 15 residues. Germline loops: CDR1 MDHEN, CDR2 SYDVKM. Supplemented by reference TRBV28 and TRBJ1-4, the full variable domain reads DVKVTQSSRYLVKRTGEKVFLECVQDMDHENMFWYRQDPGLGLRLIYFSYDVKMKEKGDIPEGYSVSREKKERFSLILESASTNQTSMYLCASKLDPKKGEKLFFGSGTQLSVL.

Many counts were recorded for this clonotype. The junction does not match germline at one end; this may be a read error. The V and J genes are TRBV6-2 or TRBV6-3 and TRBJ2-4; D may be TRBD1 (7 bases). The CDR3 is 16 residues long. Per germline, CDR1 MNHEY and CDR2 SVGEGT. CDR3 protein: CASSYGGGKAKNIKYF. The CDR3 bases are TGTGCCAGCAGTTACGGAGGGGGCAAAGCCAAAAACATTAAGTACTTC.

As to this clonotype: A clone one base away is much larger, so this may be a read error. The chain recombines TRBV6-2 or TRBV6-3 with TRBJ2-7; the match to TRBD2 covers 7 bases. Germline CDR1 MNHEY, CDR2 SVGEGT. The CDR3 is made up of 17 amino acids. The CDR3 is CASSQTFLAVDLYEQYF. The CDR3 DNA reads as TGCGCCAGCAGCCAAACCTTCCTAGCGGTAGATCTCTACGAGCAGTACTTC.

This clonotype was seen at least ten times. V usage is TRBV29-1 and J usage is TRBJ2-5, with 8 bases that match TRBD1. The CDR3 contains 12 residues. Trimming at V came to 5 bases and at J to 5 bases, leaving 4 bases not matched to a gene. Germline CDR1 SQVTM, CDR2 ANQGSEA. CDR3 DNA sequence: TGCAGCGTTCCGGACAGGGAGGAGACCCAGTACTTC. Translating it yields CSVPDREETQYF.

This clonotype was observed at least ten times. This sequence joins TRBV28 and TRBJ2-7, with a weak D call TRBD2 (6 bases). Trimming removed 2 bases at V and 4 bases at J, with 15 bases between. CDR3 size: 15 residues. Germline loops: CDR1 MDHEN, CDR2 SYDVKM. The CDR3 loop is CASSLALAVGYEQYF. As DNA, the CDR3 is TGTGCCAGCAGTTTAGCACTAGCTGTGGGGTACGAGCAGTACTTC.